This TCR beta chain stems from a study of metastatic and nonmetastatic thyroid tumors. Study context: From malignant and benign thyroid patients, repertoires in blood and in tumor or nodule tissue were compared. Broader study findings: When malignant thyroid tumors were compared with benign nodules, TCR beta diversity was reportedly significantly higher in the malignant tumors. This held in both blood and tumor samples.

V dropped 6 bases and J dropped 6 bases, with 17 bases sitting between them. The CDR3 has 15 amino acids. In the original analysis: The authors used CDR3 differences across clinicopathological groups to build a distant-metastasis classifier for papillary thyroid cancer. TCRdb redid the clone calls on the PCR reads using MiXCR. TCRdb, not the authors, supplied the V and J calls. This sample yields 80,000 to 85,000 clones, of which around 13% are seen a single time; roughly 9.6% belongs to the top ten. Ahead of thyroid surgery, no patient had received treatment of any kind. This clone was recorded at least ten times. Its antigen is undetermined.

The receptor comes from a female donor with papillary thyroid cancer or a benign thyroid nodule (not recorded which). Some clones in this sample may be carry-over from other donors' samples. Material for sequencing was tumor tissue. V and J are TRBV12-3 or TRBV12-4 and TRBJ2-2, with D perhaps TRBD1 (8 bases). The CDR3 nucleotides are TGTGCCAGCAGACCAGCGGGACAGGTTGCCGGGGAGCTGTTTTTT. Protein product: CASRPAGQVAGELFF.